The 23 T cell receptor beta chains below come from one sample, sequenced in a study of T cells after yellow fever vaccination. TCRdb re-analysed the 5' RACE reads in MiXCR, keeping a single row per CDR3 protein. The repertoire holds under 300,000 distinct CDR3 sequences, with 6.7% as singletons. The sequencing here drew on CD4+ T cells sorted from PBMCs, taken on the day of the yellow fever booster vaccination. The receptor source for this set is a man aged 25-45 years who received the YFV17D yellow fever vaccine.

This clonotype was detected a few times. V usage is TRBV7-9 and J usage is TRBJ1-4, with 9 bases fitting TRBD1. V shed 5 bases and J 7 bases; nucleotides not matched to a gene: 11. Germline assignment: CDR1 SEHNR and CDR2 FQNEAQ (reference sequence). There are 16 residues in the CDR3. CDR3 coding DNA: TGTGCCAGCAGCCGCCGACAGGGGGGGACGAGTGAAAAACTGTTTTTT. Translated, it gives CASSRRQGGTSEKLFF.

This clonotype has at least ten counts. This chain links TRBV11-2 with TRBJ2-3; possibly TRBD1 for D (6 bases). Germline V lookup: CDR1 SGHAT, CDR2 FQNNGV. The CDR3 has 14 residues. The V and J ends lost 4 bases and 2 bases respectively, with 10 bases between them. CDR3 sequence (DNA): TGTGCCAGCAGCTCAGGGGAACCCACAGATACGCAGTATTTT. Protein sequence: CASSSGEPTDTQYF.

The rearrangement uses TRBV29-1 and TRBJ1-4; D is undetermined. CDR1 SQVTM and CDR2 ANQGSEA come from the germline V gene. The CDR3 consists of 12 residues. V was cut by 6 bases and J by 6 bases, with 11 bases left in between. The CDR3 region is CSVNINDEKLFF. As DNA, the CDR3 is TGCAGCGTAAATATTAACGATGAAAAACTGTTTTTT.

The chain couples TRBV6-5 to TRBJ2-2; D call uncertain. Germline V lookup: CDR1 MNHEY, CDR2 SVGAGI. The CDR3 is made up of 15 amino acids. The V end lost 2 bases, the J end lost 1 base, and 8 bases lay between the germline ends. The CDR3 sequence is CASSYRAENTGELFF. In DNA form, the CDR3 reads TGTGCCAGCAGTTACCGCGCGGAGAACACCGGGGAGCTGTTTTTT.

CDR3 in amino acids: CASSKTQSTDTQYF. The CDR3, as DNA: TGTGCCAGCAGTAAGACCCAGAGCACAGATACGCAGTATTTT. This rearrangement joins TRBV25-1 to TRBJ2-3, with unresolved D. Germline V gives CDR1 MGHDK, CDR2 SYGVNS. Deletions cut 5 bases from V and 0 bases from J, with 9 bases between. The CDR3 is 14 amino acids.

The chain is built from TRBV5-1 and TRBJ2-1; D is possibly TRBD2 (6 bases). The V end lost 2 bases, the J end lost 5 bases, and 11 bases lay between the germline ends. The CDR3 spans 14 residues. Looked up from germline, CDR1 is SGHRS and CDR2 is YFSETQ. For the CDR3, the DNA is TGCGCCAGCAGCTTAATGCCTAGCGACAATGAGCAGTTCTTC. It is translated as CASSLMPSDNEQFF.

The chain combines TRBV5-1 with TRBJ2-2, with TRBD1 as a possible D gene (6 bases). This CDR3 contains 16 residues. The ends were cut back, 4 bases at V and 4 bases at J, with 17 bases in the middle. Germline values: CDR1 SGHRS, CDR2 YFSETQ. The CDR3 nucleotides are TGCGCCAGCAGCCCTGACAGGCTTCGACCCACCGGGGAGCTGTTTTTT. This gives the protein CASSPDRLRPTGELFF.

This clonotype came up many times. J is TRBJ2-3 and V is TRBV9, with D maybe TRBD2 (5 bases). Germline assignment: CDR1 SGDLS and CDR2 YYNGEE. CDR3 size: 15 residues. Trimming took off 4 bases at V and 4 bases at J, with 16 bases between the two ends. CDR3 amino acids: CASSQEVWLADTQYF. DNA of the CDR3: TGTGCCAGCAGCCAGGAGGTTTGGTTAGCAGATACGCAGTATTTT.

This clonotype has at least ten counts. J is TRBJ2-1 and V is TRBV5-6; 9 bases line up with TRBD1. The CDR3 has 15 residues. The germline CDR1 and CDR2 sequences are SGHDT and YYEEEE. Trimming cost V 2 bases and J 6 bases; bases outside gene matches: 6. CDR3 DNA: TGTGCCAGCAGCTTCGGGGACAGGGTCTTCAATGAGCAGTTCTTC. Protein: CASSFGDRVFNEQFF.

J is TRBJ2-1 and V is TRBV20-1; perhaps TRBD2 as D (5 bases). CDR1 DFQATT and CDR2 SNEGSKA come from the germline V gene (reference sequence). The CDR3 is 14 residues long. The V gene lost 6 bases and the J gene lost 7 bases, with 19 bases spanning the gap. DNA of the CDR3: TGCAGTGCCGCGGACTCACTCCGGTCGAATGAGCAGTTCTTC. It specifies CSAADSLRSNEQFF.

This clonotype was counted ten times or more. The chain employs TRBV7-2 and TRBJ1-4; possibly TRBD1 for D (6 bases). Germline V gene lookup returns CDR1 SGHTA and CDR2 FQGNSA. With 5 bases removed from V and 5 bases from J, the gap between germline ends came to 21 bases. This CDR3 comprises 17 residues. The CDR3 nucleotides read TGTGCCAGCAGCGTGGGGGCAGGGACCACATCAAATGAAAAACTGTTTTTT. As protein: CASSVGAGTTSNEKLFF.

Only a few counts were recorded for this clonotype. The rearrangement joins TRBV18 to TRBJ2-5; D may be TRBD1 (5 bases). Per the germline V gene, CDR1 is KGHSH and CDR2 is LQKENI. The ends were cut back, 6 bases at V and 4 bases at J, with 9 bases in the middle. The CDR3 runs to 12 residues. The CDR3 DNA reads TGTGCCAGCTCGGAAAGGGGAGAGACCCAGTACTTC. It is translated as CASSERGETQYF.

This clonotype appeared many times. The chain employs TRBV6-4 and TRBJ2-3; D call uncertain. This CDR3 contains 14 residues. Trimming stripped 5 bases from V and 0 bases from J, with 9 bases between. Germline V gene sequence: CDR1 MRHNA, CDR2 SNTAGT. CDR3 sequence: CASSLASSTDTQYF. The CDR3 region has the DNA TGTGCCAGCAGTCTCGCTTCTAGCACAGATACGCAGTATTTT.

In its sample, this clonotype was seen many times. V usage is TRBV28 and J usage is TRBJ1-1; a possible D gene is TRBD1 (6 bases). The germline V gene has CDR1 MDHEN and CDR2 SYDVKM. This CDR3 spans 13 amino acids. The V gene lost 5 bases and the J gene lost 1 base, with 8 bases spanning the gap. CDR3 region: CASSQGTNTEAFF. The CDR3, as DNA: TGTGCCAGCAGTCAGGGGACGAACACTGAAGCTTTCTTT.

This clonotype has at least ten counts. The chain recombines TRBV10-3 with TRBJ2-2, with unresolved D. The length of the CDR3 is 15 residues. The V gene lost 10 bases and the J gene lost 0 bases, with 15 bases spanning the gap. Per germline, CDR1 ENHRY and CDR2 SYGVKD. DNA for the CDR3: TGTGCCACCACCCGTGGGGATTCGAACACCGGGGAGCTGTTTTTT. Its translation is CATTRGDSNTGELFF.

This clonotype occurred many times. This chain joins TRBV18 and TRBJ2-3, with TRBD2 matching over 8 bases. J gave up 1 base and V 1 base, and 1 base lay outside the gene matches. There are 15 residues in the CDR3. Germline CDR1 reads KGHSH; CDR2 reads LQKENI. As DNA, the CDR3 is TGTGCCAGCTCACCACGAGCGGGGGGCACAGATACGCAGTATTTT. Its translation is CASSPRAGGTDTQYF.

The sample holds a few counts of this clonotype. The chain joins TRBV29-1 to TRBJ2-5; 14 nucleotides match TRBD2. CDR1 is SQVTM and CDR2 is ANQGSEA in the germline V gene. This CDR3 comprises 15 residues. The V segment lost 8 bases and the J segment 4 bases; nucleotides outside the gene matches: 9. The CDR3 loop is CSTGGTSGSGETQYF. In DNA, the CDR3 is TGCAGCACCGGGGGGACTAGCGGGAGTGGAGAGACCCAGTACTTC.

Only a few counts were recorded for this clonotype. The chain has TRBV2 and TRBJ2-3; 8 bases match TRBD2. Germline CDR1 is SNHLY and CDR2 is FYNNEI. V shed 3 bases and J 2 bases; nucleotides not matched to a gene: 7. The CDR3 is 16 residues long. This chain's CDR3 is CASSEPGGRNTDTQYF. DNA of the CDR3: TGTGCCAGCAGTGAGCCCGGCGGGAGGAACACAGATACGCAGTATTTT.

This chain uses TRBV7-2 with TRBJ2-1; 13 bases match TRBD2. Germline assignment: CDR1 SGHTA and CDR2 FQGNSA. V shed 7 bases and J 14 bases; nucleotides not matched to a gene: 8. The CDR3 spans 13 residues. CDR3 in DNA: TGTGCCAGCAAAGGGGAGGGACTAGCGGGAAAGTTCTTC. This encodes CASKGEGLAGKFF.

This clonotype was picked up a small number of times. V gene TRBV12-3 or TRBV12-4 combines with J gene TRBJ2-5, with 10 bases fitting TRBD2. V gave up 0 bases and J gave up 4 bases; unmatched junction bases: 5. The CDR3 is 16 amino acids. The CDR3 coding sequence is TGTGCCAGCAGTTTAGCGCCAAGGACTAGCGGAGAGACCCAGTACTTC. Protein sequence: CASSLAPRTSGETQYF.

This clonotype has ten or more counts. In DNA, the CDR3 is TGTGCCACTAGGCGGGGCCTATACAATGAGCAGTTCTTC. Its protein is CATRRGLYNEQFF. This chain joins TRBV6-2 or TRBV6-3 and TRBJ2-1; a possible D gene is TRBD2 (6 bases). Germline V gene sequence: CDR1 MNHEY, CDR2 SVGEGT. V shed 10 bases and J shed 4 bases, with 14 bases lying between them. This CDR3 contains 13 residues.

CDR3 loop: CASSLFYRDIQYF. CDR3 coding DNA: TGTGCCAGCAGCTTATTCTATCGGGACATTCAGTACTTC. The chain has TRBV7-2 and TRBJ2-4; D not certain. The CDR3 sequence is 13 residues long. Looked up from germline, CDR1 is SGHTA and CDR2 is FQGNSA. V shed 2 bases and J shed 8 bases, with 10 bases lying between them.

At least ten counts were recorded for this clonotype. The chain joins TRBV21-1 to TRBJ2-7; the table names TRBD1, a call not compared with the DNA. TRBV21-1 is flagged as a pseudogene. The CDR3 is 16 residues long. The CDR3 spells CALRLGRGYRSYEQYF. CDR3 sequence (DNA): TGTGCCCTCCGTTTGGGCAGGGGCTACCGCTCCTACGAGCAGTACTTC.